Sequencing of this T cell receptor (beta chain) was carried out in a study of T cells expressing NK-cell markers (dated by TCRdb to between 2020 and 2021). With respect to the entire study: TCR beta-chain repertoires were profiled in sorted CD3+CD56+NKG2C+, CD3+CD56+NKG2C- and CD3+CD56-NKG2C+ T-cell subsets from roughly eight donors. Illumina HiSeq 2000/2500, MiSeq or NextSeq was used to sequence libraries as 2 x 150 bp reads. The eight sequenced donors were randomly selected healthy volunteers, three men and five women. Seven of the eight sequenced donors were HCMV-seropositive and one was HCMV-seronegative. The paper's findings and limits, for the study overall: Whether the expanded NKG2C-expressing T cell clones were specific for HCMV antigens was left unclear. Those dominant clonotypes were again the most abundant among CD3+CD56-NKG2C+ cells in a few donors, at about 28.3-60.1%. In a handful of donors, the dominant CD3+CD56+NKG2C+ clonotypes were among the top 10 CD8+ clonotypes and accounted for roughly 1.0-7.0% of CD8+ T cells.

About this clonotype itself: Its antigen remains unidentified.

To determine HCMV serostatus, a commercial ELISA kit was used to detect HCMV-specific IgG in serum. Peripheral blood mononuclear cells were isolated from blood by Ficoll density gradient centrifugation. Sequencing was performed on an Illumina HiSeq 2000. TCR beta cDNA libraries were made by 5'RACE template switching that added a universal primer site and unique molecular identifiers. cDNA synthesis was primed from the TCR beta constant segment and was followed by two successive PCR amplification steps. The published analysis was carried out like this. MIGEC handled demultiplexing of the reads and grouping by UMI, while MiTCR was used to assemble and quantify clonotypes. Only TCR cDNA sequences supported by at least two reads were kept to exclude erroneous sequences. The tcR package was used for downstream repertoire analysis, with clonotypes matched between fractions based on CDR3 nucleotide sequence plus V segment. Antigen specificity was annotated against VDJdb with VDJmatch, allowing one amino acid substitution in CDR3. One entry per CDR3 protein sequence results from the TCRdb reprocessing of the reads, with DNA left out. These V and J calls rely on TCRdb rather than the paper's analysis. Per the sample table, the count is about 380,000 distinct CDR3 sequences. The ten largest clones represent roughly 5.2% of the sample.

The CDR3 runs 14 residues from the cysteine to the phenylalanine. The DNA is unrecorded. As encoded in the germline V gene, CDR1 is SNHLY while CDR2 is FYNNEI. The sequenced sample was blood T cells: a sorted CD56 or NKG2C T cell subset, CD4+ or CD8+ T cells, or bulk PBMC T cells (not recorded which). Here the chain combines TRBV2 and TRBJ2-1. The sequence was collected from a man between 18 and 69 years old in good health. Here the CDR3 is given as CASRELSSYNEQFF.